These T cell receptor beta chains were read from a single sample in a study of identical twins. TCRdb used MiXCR to reprocess the 5' RACE reads, holding one entry per CDR3 protein. This table has about 240,000 distinct CDR3 sequences, approximately 12% appearing once. In addition, the sample was reused for a study of yellow fever vaccine responses in identical twins.

Input material: memory (CD45RO+) T cells sorted from blood. All receptors derive from a woman between 18 and 29 years old in good health. The CDR3 runs from the conserved cysteine through the conserved F or W. D genes are given only for firm matches. Size is stated for part of the rows, as once, few or many counts, or as a class when the clone is expanded.

. TRBJ2-7 . TRBV20-1 CSAENGYEQYF TGCAGTGCCGAAAACGGTTACGAGCAGTACTTC
. TRBJ2-1 . TRBV3-1 CASSQVWGRSYNEQFF TGTGCCAGCAGCCAAGTATGGGGGAGGTCATACAATGAGCAGTTCTTC
. TRBJ2-3 TRBD2 TRBV20-1 CSAPTILDLRGIAGEDTQYF TGCAGTGCTCCCACTATCCTAGACCTGCGCGGTATAGCGGGAGAAGATACGCAGTATTTT
. TRBJ2-7 . TRBV7-9 CASTRTASSYEQYF TGTGCCAGCACGCGGACGGCGAGCTCCTACGAGCAGTACTTC
. TRBJ2-1 TRBD2 TRBV5-5 CASSLDSTSGRTGFF TGTGCCAGCAGCTTGGATTCGACTAGCGGGAGGACCGGCTTCTTC
. TRBJ2-5 TRBD2 TRBV28 CASSPGTSYETQYF TGTGCCAGCAGCCCAGGGACTAGTTATGAGACCCAGTACTTC
. TRBJ2-1 . TRBV7-9 CASSLDQTEQFF TGTGCCAGCAGCTTAGACCAAACTGAGCAGTTCTTC
many TRBJ2-7 TRBD1 TRBV7-8 CASSIHMRTGVYEQYF TGTGCCAGCAGTATACATATGAGGACAGGGGTTTACGAGCAGTACTTC
. TRBJ1-2 TRBD1 TRBV20-1 CSAREQGAMKYGYTF TGCAGTGCTAGGGAACAGGGGGCGATGAAGTATGGCTACACCTTC
few TRBJ2-7 . TRBV12-3/TRBV12-4 CASSYSRYEQYF TGTGCCAGCAGTTATTCGAGATACGAGCAGTACTTC
. TRBJ2-6 . TRBV5-1 CASSPWGANVLTF TGCGCCAGCAGCCCGTGGGGGGCCAACGTCCTGACTTTC
. TRBJ2-7 . TRBV25-1 CASSYGTYEQYF TGTGCCAGCAGTTACGGGACCTACGAGCAGTACTTC
many TRBJ2-1 . TRBV10-3 CAISDGDLREQFF TGTGCCATCAGTGACGGGGACTTACGTGAGCAGTTCTTC
few TRBJ2-1 TRBD2 TRBV9 CASSPRGSGGYNEQFF TGTGCCAGCAGCCCCCGGGGTAGCGGGGGCTACAATGAGCAGTTCTTC
. TRBJ2-3 . TRBV7-3 CASSSGEDTQYF TGTGCCAGCAGCTCGGGGGAAGATACGCAGTATTTT
many TRBJ2-1 TRBD1 TRBV7-7 CASSLRTGGLYNEQFF TGTGCTAGCAGCTTAAGGACAGGGGGCTTGTACAATGAGCAGTTCTTC
. TRBJ2-3 . TRBV6-5 CASSYSRQATDTQYF TGTGCCAGCAGTTACTCCCGGCAGGCCACAGATACGCAGTATTTT
. TRBJ2-5 TRBD2 TRBV6-5 CASSYSTSGRTSQYF TGTGCCAGCAGTTACTCGACTAGCGGGAGGACGTCCCAGTACTTC
. TRBJ2-3 . TRBV5-1 CASSLRSGADTQYF TGCGCCAGCAGCTTGCGCTCGGGAGCAGATACGCAGTATTTT
. TRBJ2-7 TRBD2 TRBV20-1 CSARDHRTSGRGYEQYF TGCAGTGCTAGAGACCATCGGACTAGCGGGAGAGGGTACGAGCAGTACTTC
many TRBJ2-7 TRBD1 TRBV4-3 CASSQTPGQGADEQYF TGCGCCAGCAGCCAAACCCCGGGACAGGGGGCGGACGAGCAGTACTTC
many TRBJ2-7 . TRBV6-5 CASSYTTGSSYEQYF TGTGCCAGCAGTTACACAACAGGGAGCTCCTACGAGCAGTACTTC
. TRBJ2-3 TRBD1 TRBV7-3 CASSFTGGGGTDTQYF TGTGCCAGCAGCTTTACAGGGGGCGGGGGAACAGATACGCAGTATTTT
many TRBJ2-4 . TRBV10-3 CAISESRVAKNIQYF TGTGCCATCAGTGAGAGCAGGGTGGCCAAAAACATTCAGTACTTC
few TRBJ2-3 . TRBV7-2 CASSLRASGTDTQYF TGTGCCAGCAGCTTACGCGCTAGCGGCACAGATACGCAGTATTTT
many TRBJ2-3 TRBD2 TRBV15 CATSRDRWEGHGTDTQYF TGTGCCACCAGCAGAGATCGGTGGGAGGGCCATGGCACAGATACGCAGTATTTT
few TRBJ2-7 . TRBV5-6 CASSLPFGPRLF TGTGCCAGCAGCTTGCCCTTCGGACCCCGTCTCTTC
few TRBJ2-7 . TRBV11-2 CASSSPETRGDEQYF TGTGCCAGCAGCTCACCGGAAACCCGAGGGGACGAGCAGTACTTC
few TRBJ2-7 . TRBV3-1 CASSRLTGLPYEQYF TGTGCCAGCAGCCGCCTGACAGGACTTCCTTACGAGCAGTACTTC
. TRBJ2-1 TRBD2 TRBV5-5 CASSLDGLASYNEQFF TGTGCCAGCAGCTTGGATGGACTAGCGAGCTACAATGAGCAGTTCTTC
many TRBJ1-1 . TRBV15 CATSFGLKLGAEAFF TGTGCCACCAGCTTCGGTTTAAAACTAGGCGCTGAAGCTTTCTTT
few TRBJ1-5 . TRBV7-8 CASSLRSQNENQPQHF TGTGCCAGCAGCTTAAGGTCACAGAACGAGAATCAGCCCCAGCATTTT
many TRBJ2-7 . TRBV7-9 CASSGVDREQYF TGTGCCAGCAGCGGGGTTGATAGAGAGCAGTACTTC
. TRBJ2-1 TRBD2 TRBV15 CATSVSGRGDNEQFF TGTGCCACCAGCGTGAGCGGGAGGGGGGACAATGAGCAGTTCTTC
few TRBJ2-2 . TRBV6-1 CASSRQTTNTGELFF TGTGCCAGCAGTAGACAGACCACGAACACCGGGGAGCTGTTTTTT
. TRBJ2-2 . TRBV29-1 CSVELGFTQNTGELFF TGCAGCGTTGAGTTGGGATTCACCCAGAACACCGGGGAGCTGTTTTTT
few TRBJ2-3 TRBD2 TRBV20-1 CSASQPAGYTDTQYF TGCAGTGCTAGTCAGCCAGCGGGATACACAGATACGCAGTATTTT
few TRBJ2-1 . TRBV24-1 CATSDWGGAAEQFF TGTGCCACCAGTGATTGGGGGGGGGCAGCTGAGCAGTTCTTC
few TRBJ2-1 . TRBV21-1 CASSNWSIPYNEQFF TGTGCCAGCAGCAATTGGTCCATTCCCTACAATGAGCAGTTCTTC
. TRBJ1-1 . TRBV12-3/TRBV12-4 CASSFTGSRTEAFF TGTGCCAGCAGTTTTACAGGGTCTAGGACTGAAGCTTTCTTT
many TRBJ1-3 . TRBV12-3/TRBV12-4 CASSLTGSSGNTIYF TGTGCCAGCAGTTTGACCGGGAGCTCTGGAAACACCATATATTTT
few TRBJ2-7 . TRBV20-1 CSARAPGAGEQYF TGCAGTGCTAGAGCCCCGGGGGCCGGAGAGCAGTACTTC
many TRBJ1-1 . TRBV5-1 CASSSDRRLTNTEAFF TGCGCCAGCAGCTCTGACAGGCGGCTGACGAACACTGAAGCTTTCTTT
many TRBJ2-3 TRBD1 TRBV7-8 CASSLGGQGRTDTQYF TGTGCCAGCAGCTTAGGAGGACAGGGCCGCACAGATACGCAGTATTTT
. TRBJ2-3 . TRBV20-1 CSAARAGGADTDTQYF TGCAGTGCTGCCCGGGCAGGGGGGGCAGACACAGATACGCAGTATTTT
. TRBJ2-7 . TRBV28 CASSLGSTYEQYF TGTGCCAGCAGTTTAGGCAGTACCTACGAGCAGTACTTC
. TRBJ1-2 TRBD1 TRBV29-1 CSVLGQGAYGYTF TGCAGCGTTCTAGGACAGGGGGCCTATGGCTACACCTTC
many TRBJ2-3 TRBD2 TRBV20-1 CSASKLAERVTDTQYF TGCAGTGCTAGTAAACTAGCGGAGAGGGTGACAGATACGCAGTATTTT
many TRBJ2-1 . TRBV12-3/TRBV12-4 CASSPGPGGEQFF TGTGCCAGCAGCCCGGGCCCCGGAGGTGAGCAGTTCTTC